These T cell receptor beta chains were read from a single sample in a study of blood T cell repertoires in COVID-19. This table comes from immunoSEQ multiplex PCR, and its TCRdb copy is limited to in-frame clones, with some not included. The sample holds over 90,000 clones, 85% to 90% seen once. Sequencing was performed on peripheral blood. These receptors originate from a man aged 45-60 years with active or convalescent COVID-19. CDR3s include the opening cysteine and the closing phenylalanine or tryptophan. Each record gives: D gene, clone size, J gene, V gene, CDR3 DNA, CDR3 protein. A D gene is named only where the DNA matches it firmly. The size field is filled for only some rows; it gives once, few, many or a size class.

D gene: NA
clone size: few
J gene: TRBJ1-5
V gene: TRBV4-1
CDR3 DNA: TGCGCCAGCAGCCAAGGGGGGCAGTTCAATCAGCCCCAGCATTTT
CDR3 protein: CASSQGGQFNQPQHF

D gene: NA
clone size: NA
J gene: TRBJ2-2
V gene: TRBV28
CDR3 DNA: TGTGCCAGCAGTACGACGGGGAAGACGAACACCGGGGAGCTGTTTTTT
CDR3 protein: CASSTTGKTNTGELFF

D gene: NA
clone size: NA
J gene: TRBJ1-1
V gene: TRBV18
CDR3 DNA: TGTGCCAGCTCTTCAGGGCTAGAGAACACTGAAGCTTTCTTT
CDR3 protein: CASSSGLENTEAFF

D gene: TRBD1
clone size: NA
J gene: TRBJ1-1
V gene: TRBV6-5
CDR3 DNA: TGTGCCAGCAGTACAGGGGGCCCCACTGAAGCTTTCTTT
CDR3 protein: CASSTGGPTEAFF

D gene: NA
clone size: NA
J gene: TRBJ1-6
V gene: TRBV6-2/TRBV6-3
CDR3 DNA: TGTGCCAGCAGCGAAGGGGCGAGCTCCTATAATTCACCCCTCCACTTT
CDR3 protein: CASSEGASSYNSPLHF

D gene: TRBD1
clone size: NA
J gene: TRBJ2-1
V gene: TRBV2
CDR3 DNA: TGTGCCAGCAAGAAGGGACAGGGGAACGGGGAGTTCTTC
CDR3 protein: CASKKGQGNGEFF

D gene: TRBD1
clone size: NA
J gene: TRBJ1-1
V gene: TRBV9
CDR3 DNA: TGTGCCAGCAGCCTCAGACCGACAGGGATGAACACTGAAGCTTTCTTT
CDR3 protein: CASSLRPTGMNTEAFF

D gene: TRBD2
clone size: NA
J gene: TRBJ2-5
V gene: TRBV7-2
CDR3 DNA: TGTGCCAGCAGCTTGAAAAGTAGCGGGCGGGTGGAGACCCAGTACTTC
CDR3 protein: CASSLKSSGRVETQYF

D gene: NA
clone size: NA
J gene: TRBJ2-5
V gene: TRBV5-6
CDR3 DNA: TGTGCCAGCAGCCGAGGACTCGAGGAGACCCAGTACTTC
CDR3 protein: CASSRGLEETQYF

D gene: TRBD1
clone size: NA
J gene: TRBJ1-1
V gene: TRBV29-1
CDR3 DNA: TGCAGCGCCCGGACAGGGGGCGGGAGGACTGAAGCTTTCTTT
CDR3 protein: CSARTGGGRTEAFF

D gene: NA
clone size: NA
J gene: TRBJ2-3
V gene: TRBV5-4
CDR3 DNA: TGTGCCAGCAGCCCCCGTGACTCTCGCACAGATACGCAGTATTTT
CDR3 protein: CASSPRDSRTDTQYF

D gene: NA
clone size: once
J gene: TRBJ2-5
V gene: TRBV28
CDR3 DNA: TGTGCCAGCCTGGGGGCGGAACAAGAGACCCAGTACTTC
CDR3 protein: CASLGAEQETQYF

D gene: NA
clone size: few
J gene: TRBJ2-5
V gene: TRBV4-1
CDR3 DNA: TGCGCCAGCAGCCAAGATCGCGGGGAGACCCAGTACTTC
CDR3 protein: CASSQDRGETQYF

D gene: NA
clone size: NA
J gene: TRBJ2-1
V gene: TRBV18
CDR3 DNA: TGTGCCAGCTCTCGACAAAACACTAACAGGAATGAGCAGTTCTTC
CDR3 protein: CASSRQNTNRNEQFF

D gene: TRBD1
clone size: NA
J gene: TRBJ1-3
V gene: TRBV6-6
CDR3 DNA: TGTGCCAGCAGGACTACAGGGGGCTCTGGAAACACCATATATTTT
CDR3 protein: CASRTTGGSGNTIYF

D gene: TRBD1
clone size: NA
J gene: TRBJ1-2
V gene: TRBV5-1
CDR3 DNA: TGCGCCAGCAGCCCAGGACAGGCCAACTATGGCTACACCTTC
CDR3 protein: CASSPGQANYGYTF

D gene: NA
clone size: NA
J gene: TRBJ2-5
V gene: TRBV3-1/TRBV3-2
CDR3 DNA: TGTGCCAGCAGCCAAGTAACAGGTCCCCAAGAGACCCAGTACTTC
CDR3 protein: CASSQVTGPQETQYF

D gene: TRBD2
clone size: NA
J gene: TRBJ2-7
V gene: TRBV5-1
CDR3 DNA: TGCGCCAGCAGCTTGTTGTCTAGCGGGGACCAGCAGTACTTC
CDR3 protein: CASSLLSSGDQQYF

D gene: TRBD1
clone size: once
J gene: TRBJ1-2
V gene: TRBV9
CDR3 DNA: TGTGCCAGCAGCCCCAATGCCGGGGGACAGGGATATGGCTACACCTTC
CDR3 protein: CASSPNAGGQGYGYTF

D gene: NA
clone size: NA
J gene: TRBJ1-1
V gene: TRBV13
CDR3 DNA: TGTGCCAGCAGCTTGGGTCGGGGGGTAACTGAAGCTTTCTTT
CDR3 protein: CASSLGRGVTEAFF

D gene: TRBD1
clone size: NA
J gene: TRBJ2-5
V gene: TRBV19
CDR3 DNA: TGTGCCAGTAGCCAAACAGGGGGCGGTGAGACCCAGTACTTC
CDR3 protein: CASSQTGGGETQYF

D gene: TRBD1
clone size: NA
J gene: TRBJ2-1
V gene: TRBV5-4
CDR3 DNA: TGTGCCAGCAGCTTGGGACAGGGCCTACGCAATGAGCAGTTCTTC
CDR3 protein: CASSLGQGLRNEQFF

D gene: NA
clone size: few
J gene: TRBJ2-2
V gene: TRBV28
CDR3 DNA: TGTGCCAGCAGCAACAGGGATTACAAGGACACCGGGGAGCTGTTTTTT
CDR3 protein: CASSNRDYKDTGELFF

D gene: TRBD1
clone size: once
J gene: TRBJ1-3
V gene: TRBV5-1
CDR3 DNA: TGCGCCAGCAGCCAGGGACAGGGGGCTGGAAACACCATATATTTT
CDR3 protein: CASSQGQGAGNTIYF

D gene: NA
clone size: NA
J gene: TRBJ1-1
V gene: TRBV14
CDR3 DNA: TGTGCCAGCAGCCAGAACCTAAACACTGAAGCTTTCTTT
CDR3 protein: CASSQNLNTEAFF

D gene: NA
clone size: NA
J gene: TRBJ2-1
V gene: TRBV5-1
CDR3 DNA: TGCGCCAGCAGTGGAACCCTGTCGGGTGAGCAGTTCTTC
CDR3 protein: CASSGTLSGEQFF

D gene: TRBD2
clone size: NA
J gene: TRBJ2-3
V gene: TRBV9
CDR3 DNA: TGTGCCAGCAGCAAGACTAGCGGGGGGGCTGGGACAGATACGCAGTATTTT
CDR3 protein: CASSKTSGGAGTDTQYF

D gene: NA
clone size: NA
J gene: TRBJ2-3
V gene: TRBV18
CDR3 DNA: TGTGCCAGCTCACCGGGCAGTGCGAGTTTCGATACGCAGTATTTT
CDR3 protein: CASSPGSASFDTQYF

D gene: NA
clone size: NA
J gene: TRBJ1-3
V gene: TRBV25-1
CDR3 DNA: TGTGCCAGCAGGGGGTCAGGGGTGGCTGGAAACACCATATATTTT
CDR3 protein: CASRGSGVAGNTIYF

D gene: TRBD1
clone size: NA
J gene: TRBJ1-5
V gene: TRBV12-3/TRBV12-4
CDR3 DNA: TGTGCCAGCAGTCGGGACAGGAATCAGCCCCAGCATTTT
CDR3 protein: CASSRDRNQPQHF

D gene: TRBD1
clone size: NA
J gene: TRBJ1-1
V gene: TRBV6-5
CDR3 DNA: TGTGCCAGCACTATAGACAGGGGGGGGACTGAAGCTTTCTTT
CDR3 protein: CASTIDRGGTEAFF

D gene: NA
clone size: NA
J gene: TRBJ1-6
V gene: TRBV19
CDR3 DNA: TGTGCCAGTAGTATAGAACGGGGAACTGGTTCACCCCTCCACTTT
CDR3 protein: CASSIERGTGSPLHF

D gene: TRBD2
clone size: NA
J gene: TRBJ2-7
V gene: TRBV5-1
CDR3 DNA: TGCGCCAGCAGCCGAGGACTAGCGGGATACGAGCAGTACTTC
CDR3 protein: CASSRGLAGYEQYF

D gene: TRBD1
clone size: few
J gene: TRBJ2-7
V gene: TRBV6-5
CDR3 DNA: TGTGCCAGCAGCGAGGGACAGGGGACCTACGAGCAGTACTTC
CDR3 protein: CASSEGQGTYEQYF

D gene: TRBD2
clone size: NA
J gene: TRBJ2-3
V gene: TRBV5-1
CDR3 DNA: TGCGCCAGCAGCTTTAGCGGGACGAGCACAGATACGCAGTATTTT
CDR3 protein: CASSFSGTSTDTQYF

D gene: TRBD1
clone size: NA
J gene: TRBJ1-5
V gene: TRBV28
CDR3 DNA: TGTGCCAGCAGTTGGGACAGTGATCAGCCCCAGCATTTT
CDR3 protein: CASSWDSDQPQHF

D gene: TRBD2
clone size: NA
J gene: TRBJ2-3
V gene: TRBV18
CDR3 DNA: TGTGCCAGCTCACCACTCGGGACTAGCGGATCAAAAACAGATACGCAGTATTTT
CDR3 protein: CASSPLGTSGSKTDTQYF

D gene: TRBD1
clone size: NA
J gene: TRBJ1-1
V gene: TRBV10-3
CDR3 DNA: TGTGCCATCAGGACAGGGGGCGATACTGAAGCTTTCTTT
CDR3 protein: CAIRTGGDTEAFF

D gene: TRBD1
clone size: NA
J gene: TRBJ2-3
V gene: TRBV18
CDR3 DNA: TGTGCCAGCTCACGTGACAGGGGGGATACGCAGTATTTT
CDR3 protein: CASSRDRGDTQYF

D gene: NA
clone size: NA
J gene: TRBJ1-2
V gene: TRBV29-1
CDR3 DNA: TGCAGCGTTGCTCAAGACACTCCCTATGGCTACACCTTC
CDR3 protein: CSVAQDTPYGYTF

D gene: NA
clone size: NA
J gene: TRBJ1-2
V gene: TRBV24-1
CDR3 DNA: TGTGCCACCAGTGATTGGGGAACAGGGAACTATGGCTACACCTTC
CDR3 protein: CATSDWGTGNYGYTF

D gene: NA
clone size: NA
J gene: TRBJ2-5
V gene: TRBV6-1
CDR3 DNA: TGTGCCAGCAGTGGGGCAGGGGCGGGAGTCCAAGAGACCCAGTACTTC
CDR3 protein: CASSGAGAGVQETQYF

D gene: NA
clone size: NA
J gene: TRBJ2-1
V gene: TRBV5-1
CDR3 DNA: TGCGCCAGCCGGCAAACAGGGGGGGCGGTTGAGCAGTTCTTC
CDR3 protein: CASRQTGGAVEQFF

D gene: NA
clone size: NA
J gene: TRBJ2-1
V gene: TRBV2
CDR3 DNA: TGTGCCAGCAGCCGCGGGACTCTCCACACAAGTGAGCAGTTCTTC
CDR3 protein: CASSRGTLHTSEQFF

D gene: NA
clone size: once
J gene: TRBJ2-5
V gene: TRBV30
CDR3 DNA: TGTGCCTGGAGCGCTCCGGGAGCTCACCAAGAGACCCAGTACTTC
CDR3 protein: CAWSAPGAHQETQYF

D gene: TRBD1
clone size: NA
J gene: TRBJ2-7
V gene: TRBV5-1
CDR3 DNA: TGCGCCAGCAGCTGGGGACAGGGTATTGAGCAGTACTTC
CDR3 protein: CASSWGQGIEQYF

D gene: NA
clone size: NA
J gene: TRBJ2-3
V gene: TRBV19
CDR3 DNA: TGTGCCAGTAGTAAGGGGCCCTCCAGGGCAGATACGCAGTATTTT
CDR3 protein: CASSKGPSRADTQYF

D gene: TRBD1
clone size: NA
J gene: TRBJ1-4
V gene: TRBV7-8
CDR3 DNA: TGTGCCAGCAGGAATGACAGGGACGGTGAAAAACTGTTTTTT
CDR3 protein: CASRNDRDGEKLFF

D gene: TRBD2
clone size: NA
J gene: TRBJ2-5
V gene: TRBV15
CDR3 DNA: TGTGCCACCAGCAGAGAGCGGGGGGGTAGGCAAGAGACCCAGTACTTC
CDR3 protein: CATSRERGGRQETQYF

D gene: TRBD1
clone size: NA
J gene: TRBJ2-7
V gene: TRBV6-5
CDR3 DNA: TGTGCCAGCAGCCAGGGACAGGACCCCTACGAGCAGTACTTC
CDR3 protein: CASSQGQDPYEQYF

D gene: TRBD1
clone size: NA
J gene: TRBJ2-2
V gene: TRBV19
CDR3 DNA: TGTGCCAGTAGTATGCGGACAGGGGGCTCCGGGGAGCTGTTTTTT
CDR3 protein: CASSMRTGGSGELFF

D gene: NA
clone size: NA
J gene: TRBJ2-3
V gene: TRBV23-1
CDR3 DNA: TGCGCCAGCAGTCACACTAGCACAGATACGCAGTATTTT
CDR3 protein: CASSHTSTDTQYF

D gene: TRBD1
clone size: NA
J gene: TRBJ2-3
V gene: TRBV10-3
CDR3 DNA: TGTGCCACTTCTTTCGGACAGGAGACCACAGATACGCAGTATTTT
CDR3 protein: CATSFGQETTDTQYF

D gene: NA
clone size: NA
J gene: TRBJ1-5
V gene: TRBV19
CDR3 DNA: TGTGCCAGTACCCCGGGACAAGGCAAATATCAGCCCCAGCATTTT
CDR3 protein: CASTPGQGKYQPQHF

D gene: NA
clone size: NA
J gene: TRBJ2-7
V gene: TRBV7-2
CDR3 DNA: TGTGCCAGCAGCCCTCGAGGGTTTTGGGAGCAGTACTTC
CDR3 protein: CASSPRGFWEQYF

D gene: NA
clone size: NA
J gene: TRBJ2-3
V gene: TRBV27
CDR3 DNA: TGTGCCAGCAGTTTATCTCCAGGGCTCAGCACAGATACGCAGTATTTT
CDR3 protein: CASSLSPGLSTDTQYF

D gene: TRBD1
clone size: NA
J gene: TRBJ1-5
V gene: TRBV19
CDR3 DNA: TGTGCCAGTCAGGACAGGGTCAATCAGCCCCAGCATTTT
CDR3 protein: CASQDRVNQPQHF

D gene: TRBD2
clone size: NA
J gene: TRBJ2-1
V gene: TRBV19
CDR3 DNA: TGTGCCAGTAGTACAACCCGGGGGGGCTCCTACAATGAGCAGTTCTTC
CDR3 protein: CASSTTRGGSYNEQFF

D gene: NA
clone size: few
J gene: TRBJ2-3
V gene: TRBV27
CDR3 DNA: TGTGCCAGCAGATCAACAGGGGGGGTAGAAGATACGCAGTATTTT
CDR3 protein: CASRSTGGVEDTQYF